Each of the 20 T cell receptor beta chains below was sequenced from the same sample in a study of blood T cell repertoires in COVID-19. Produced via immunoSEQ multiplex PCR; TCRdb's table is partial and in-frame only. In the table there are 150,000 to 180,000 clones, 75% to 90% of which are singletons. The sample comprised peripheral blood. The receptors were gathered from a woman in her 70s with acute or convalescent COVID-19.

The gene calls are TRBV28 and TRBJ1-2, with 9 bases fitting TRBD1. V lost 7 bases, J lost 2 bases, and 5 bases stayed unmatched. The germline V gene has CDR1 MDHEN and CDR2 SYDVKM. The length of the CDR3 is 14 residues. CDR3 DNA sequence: TGTGCCAGCATCCTGGACAGGGGAAACTATGGCTACACCTTC. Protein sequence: CASILDRGNYGYTF.

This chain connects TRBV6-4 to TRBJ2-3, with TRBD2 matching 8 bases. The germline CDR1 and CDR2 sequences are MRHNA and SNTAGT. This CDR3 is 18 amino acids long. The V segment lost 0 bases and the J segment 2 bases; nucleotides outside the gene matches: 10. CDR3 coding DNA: TGTGCCAGCAGTGACTCGTCCGTTGCGGGGGGAATCACAGATACGCAGTATTTT. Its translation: CASSDSSVAGGITDTQYF.

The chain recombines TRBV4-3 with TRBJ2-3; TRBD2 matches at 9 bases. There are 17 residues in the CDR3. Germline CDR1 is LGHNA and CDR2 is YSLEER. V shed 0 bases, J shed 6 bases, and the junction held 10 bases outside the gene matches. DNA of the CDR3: TGCGCCAGCAGCCAAGATGTGCCCGCGGGGGGGCAGGATACGCAGTATTTT. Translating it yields CASSQDVPAGGQDTQYF.

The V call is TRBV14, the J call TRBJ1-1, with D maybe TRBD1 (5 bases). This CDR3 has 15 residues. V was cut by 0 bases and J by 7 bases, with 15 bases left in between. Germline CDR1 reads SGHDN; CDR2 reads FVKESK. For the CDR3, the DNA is TGTGCCAGCAGCCAAGATTGGTCAAGGGGCAATGAAGCTTTCTTT. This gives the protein CASSQDWSRGNEAFF.

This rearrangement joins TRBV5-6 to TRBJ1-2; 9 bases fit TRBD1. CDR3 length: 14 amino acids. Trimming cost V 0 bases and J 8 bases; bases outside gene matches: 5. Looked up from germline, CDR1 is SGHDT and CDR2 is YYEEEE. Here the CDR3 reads CASSLEQGARGYTF. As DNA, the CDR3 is TGTGCCAGCAGCTTGGAACAGGGGGCTCGGGGCTACACCTTC. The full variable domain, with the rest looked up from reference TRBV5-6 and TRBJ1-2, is DAGVTQSPTHLIKTRGQQVTLRCSPKSGHDTVSWYQQALGQGPQFIFQYYEEEERQRGNFPDRFSGHQFPNYSSELNVNALLLGDSALYLCASSLEQGARGYTFGSGTRLTVV.

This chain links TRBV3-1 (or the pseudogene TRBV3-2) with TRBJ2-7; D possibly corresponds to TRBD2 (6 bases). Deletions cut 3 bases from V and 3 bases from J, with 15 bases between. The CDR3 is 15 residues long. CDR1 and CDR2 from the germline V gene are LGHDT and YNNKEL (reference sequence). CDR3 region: CASSHPGTGIYEQYF. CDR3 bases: TGTGCCAGCAGCCACCCCGGGACTGGGATCTACGAGCAGTACTTC.

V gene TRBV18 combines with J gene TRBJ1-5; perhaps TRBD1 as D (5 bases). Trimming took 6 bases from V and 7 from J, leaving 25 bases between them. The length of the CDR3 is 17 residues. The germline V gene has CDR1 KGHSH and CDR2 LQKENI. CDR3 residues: CASSLVAGEWESQPQHF. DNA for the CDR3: TGTGCCAGCTCCCTTGTGGCGGGGGAGTGGGAATCGCAGCCCCAGCATTTT.

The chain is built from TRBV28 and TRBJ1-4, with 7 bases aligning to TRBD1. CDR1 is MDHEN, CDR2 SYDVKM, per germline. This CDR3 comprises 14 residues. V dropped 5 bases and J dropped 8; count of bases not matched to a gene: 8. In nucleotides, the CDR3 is TGTGCCAGCAGTCTAACAGGGGTTTCGGAAAAACTGTTTTTT. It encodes CASSLTGVSEKLFF.

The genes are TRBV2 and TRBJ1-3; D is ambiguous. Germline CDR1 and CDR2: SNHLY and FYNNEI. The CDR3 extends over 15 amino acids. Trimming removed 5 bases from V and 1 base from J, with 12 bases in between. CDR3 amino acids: CASSPSVPSGNTIYF. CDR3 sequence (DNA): TGTGCCAGCAGTCCCAGCGTCCCTTCTGGAAACACCATATATTTT.

CDR3 region: CASSPGTGNEQFF. The CDR3 nucleotides are TGCGCCAGCAGCCCTGGGACAGGCAATGAGCAGTTCTTC. The rearrangement uses TRBV5-1 and TRBJ2-1; 8 bases are a match to TRBD1. There are 13 residues in the CDR3. The V gene's germline CDR1 is SGHRS and CDR2 YFSETQ. The V and J ends lost 4 bases and 6 bases, in that order; junction bases with no gene match: 3.

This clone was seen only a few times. CDR3: CASSDHTNEAFF. CDR3 in DNA: TGCGCCAGCAGTGACCATACTAATGAAGCTTTCTTT. This sequence joins TRBV10-1 and TRBJ1-1; unclear D gene. CDR1 is WNHNN, CDR2 SYGVQD, per germline (reference sequence). The CDR3 totals 12 residues. Trimming removed 3 bases from V and 7 bases from J, with 9 bases in between.

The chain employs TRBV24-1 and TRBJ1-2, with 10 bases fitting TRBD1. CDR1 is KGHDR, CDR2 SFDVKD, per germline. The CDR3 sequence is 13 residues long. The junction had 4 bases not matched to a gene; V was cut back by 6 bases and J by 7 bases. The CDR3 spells CATSPGTGVGYTF. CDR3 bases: TGTGCCACCAGTCCCGGGACAGGGGTTGGCTACACCTTC.

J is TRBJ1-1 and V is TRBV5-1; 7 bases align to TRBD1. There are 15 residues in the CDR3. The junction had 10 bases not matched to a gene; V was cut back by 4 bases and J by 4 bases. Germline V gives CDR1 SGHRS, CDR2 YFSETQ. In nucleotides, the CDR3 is TGCGCCAGCAGCCTGGACCCAGGGGGTAGCACTGAAGCTTTCTTT. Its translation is CASSLDPGGSTEAFF. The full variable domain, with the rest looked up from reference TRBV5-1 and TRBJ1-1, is KAGVTQTPRYLIKTRGQQVTLSCSPISGHRSVSWYQQTPGQGLQFLFEYFSETQRNKGNFPGRFSGRQFSNSRSEMNVSTLELGDSALYLCASSLDPGGSTEAFFGQGTRLTVV.

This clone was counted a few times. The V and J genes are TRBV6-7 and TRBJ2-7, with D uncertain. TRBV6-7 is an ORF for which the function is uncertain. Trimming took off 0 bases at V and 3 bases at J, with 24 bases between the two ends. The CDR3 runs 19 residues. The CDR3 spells CASSYSSPTAERRIYEQYV. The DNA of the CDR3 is TGTGCCAGCAGTTACTCGAGCCCCACGGCGGAGCGTCGTATCTACGAGCAGTACGTC.

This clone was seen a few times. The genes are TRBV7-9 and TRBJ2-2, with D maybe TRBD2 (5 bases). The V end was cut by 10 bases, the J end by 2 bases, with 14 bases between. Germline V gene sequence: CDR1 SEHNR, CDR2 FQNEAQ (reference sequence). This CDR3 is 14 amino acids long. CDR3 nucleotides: TGTGCCACCGACCCGGGGTTAAACACCGGGGAGCTGTTTTTT. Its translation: CATDPGLNTGELFF.

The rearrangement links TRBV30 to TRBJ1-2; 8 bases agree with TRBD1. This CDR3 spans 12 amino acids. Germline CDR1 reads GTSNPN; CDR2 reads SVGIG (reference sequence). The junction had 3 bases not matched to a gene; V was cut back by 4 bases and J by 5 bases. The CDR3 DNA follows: TGTGCCTGGAACAGGGGGGATTATGGCTACACCTTC. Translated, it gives CAWNRGDYGYTF.

Here the CDR3 DNA reads TGTGCCAGCTCACGCGACAGGGATAACACTGAAGCTTTCTTT. This gives the protein CASSRDRDNTEAFF. The J gene is TRBJ1-1, the V gene TRBV18; 7 nucleotides agree with TRBD1. The CDR3 has 14 residues. CDR1 KGHSH and CDR2 LQKENI come from the germline V gene. The V gene end was trimmed by 4 bases and the J gene end by 2 bases; junction bases not matched to a gene: 4. Supplemented by reference TRBV18 and TRBJ1-1, the full variable domain reads NAGVMQNPRHLVRRRGQEARLRCSPMKGHSHVYWYRQLPEEGLKFMVYLQKENIIDESGMPKERFSAEFPKEGPSILRIQQVVRGDSAAYFCASSRDRDNTEAFFGQGTRLTVV.

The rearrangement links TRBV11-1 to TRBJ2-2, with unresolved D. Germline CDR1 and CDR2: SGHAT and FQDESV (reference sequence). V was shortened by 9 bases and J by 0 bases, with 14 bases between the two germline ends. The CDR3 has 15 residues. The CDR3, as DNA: TGTGCCAGTAAGATTGATCCAGCGAACACCGGGGAGCTGTTTTTT. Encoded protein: CASKIDPANTGELFF.

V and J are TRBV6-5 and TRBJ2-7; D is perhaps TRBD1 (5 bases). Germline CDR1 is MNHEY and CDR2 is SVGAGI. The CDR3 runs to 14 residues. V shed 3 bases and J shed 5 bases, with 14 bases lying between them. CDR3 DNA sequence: TGTGCCAGCAGTTATCTAAGGGGCGAAAACGAGCAGTACTTC. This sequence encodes CASSYLRGENEQYF.

The CDR3 bases are TGTGCCATCAGCGACGCAGGGGGCACCTACAATGAGCAGTTCTTC. Its translation is CAISDAGGTYNEQFF. The J gene is TRBJ2-1, the V gene TRBV10-3, with TRBD1 matching over 8 bases. CDR1 ENHRY and CDR2 SYGVKD come from the germline V gene. The V gene end was trimmed by 6 bases and the J gene end by 2 bases; junction bases not matched to a gene: 6. The CDR3 loop spans 15 amino acids.